This T cell receptor (beta chain) was profiled in a study of T cell responses to AZD1222 COVID-19 vaccine. V lost 7 bases, J lost 7 bases, and 14 bases lay in between. Germline V CDR1 and CDR2: SNHLY, FYNNEI. This CDR3 spans 13 amino acids. The table came from immunoSEQ multiplex PCR; TCRdb's copy has only in-frame clones and leaves some out. The sample lists fewer than 95,000 clones, roughly 90% occurring once. The sample here was peripheral blood, taken 28 days after the second AZD1222 dose. This clonotype was obtained from an adult who received the AZD1222 COVID-19 vaccine. The rearrangement uses TRBV2 and TRBJ1-5; maybe TRBD1 (5 bases). CDR3 bases: TGTGCCAGCACTTACGATGGGGGGCAGCCCCAGCATTTT. Protein: CASTYDGGQPQHF. The variable domain in full, completed from reference TRBV2 and TRBJ1-5, reads EPEVTQTPSHQVTQMGQEVILRCVPISNHLYFYWYRQILGQKVEFLVSFYNNEISEKSEIFDDQFSVERPDGSNFTLKIRSTKLEDSAMYFCASTYDGGQPQHFGDGTRLSIL.